These 32 T cell receptor beta chains were all obtained from the same sample, sequenced in a study of OX40 agonist ivuxolimab in advanced cancers. Sequenced by immunoSEQ multiplex PCR; TCRdb stores in-frame clones only, minus some. Counted here are about 72,000 clones, about 91% occurring once; the ten biggest clones make up about 10%. This specimen was CD4+ or CD8+ T cells sorted from blood, taken in a trial of the OX40 agonist ivuxolimab. The receptors originated from an adult with an advanced solid tumor such as melanoma, head and neck, liver or kidney cancer.

This chain uses TRBV18 with TRBJ2-1; TRBD1 agrees at 8 bases. V lost 0 bases and J lost 8; bases outside the gene matches: 3. The CDR3 contains 14 residues. Germline-derived CDR1 and CDR2 are KGHSH and LQKENI. In nucleotides, the CDR3 is TGTGCCAGCTCACCACCGAACAGGGGGGATGAGCAGTTCTTC. This codes for CASSPPNRGDEQFF.

The chain links TRBV28 to TRBJ2-7; 10 nucleotides match TRBD2. The CDR3 is made up of 15 amino acids. Germline CDR1 MDHEN, CDR2 SYDVKM. Trimming took 3 bases from V and 2 from J; bases not matched to a gene: 4. The CDR3 here is CASSLASGGTYEQYF. The CDR3 nucleotides read TGTGCCAGCAGTTTGGCTAGCGGGGGAACCTACGAGCAGTACTTC.

V gene TRBV18 combines with J gene TRBJ2-7; D remains ambiguous. Germline-derived CDR1 and CDR2 are KGHSH and LQKENI. The V and J ends lost 2 bases and 2 bases respectively, with 10 bases between them. The CDR3 contains 14 residues. The CDR3 coding sequence is TGTGCCAGCTCACCAAGTTTTGGGGCCTACGAGCAGTACTTC. Amino acid sequence: CASSPSFGAYEQYF.

This clone has only one observation. The chain couples TRBV7-3 to TRBJ2-2; 8 positions agree with TRBD2. The CDR3 consists of 15 residues. CDR1 is SGHTA and CDR2 is FQGTGA in the germline V gene. Trimming took 1 base from V and 5 from J; bases not matched to a gene: 3. CDR3 bases: TGTGCCAGCAGCTTAATGGCGGGAGGAACCGGGGAGCTGTTTTTT. This sequence encodes CASSLMAGGTGELFF.

Only one count was recorded for this clone. CDR3: CASSVGGTNNQPQHF. In DNA form, the CDR3 reads TGTGCCAGCAGCGTCGGCGGAACCAACAATCAGCCCCAGCATTTT. This sequence joins TRBV9 and TRBJ1-5; D remains unclear. Germline CDR1 SGDLS, CDR2 YYNGEE. This CDR3 contains 15 residues. V lost 2 bases to trimming and J lost 3 bases, with 12 bases between them.

V is TRBV7-8 and J is TRBJ2-2; 7 nucleotides agree with TRBD1. CDR1 is SGHVS and CDR2 is FQNEAQ in the germline V gene. V shed 3 bases and J 6 bases; nucleotides not matched to a gene: 10. This CDR3 comprises 16 residues. CDR3 loop: CASSLYRDSPAGELFF. CDR3 bases: TGTGCCAGCAGCTTGTACCGGGACAGTCCAGCCGGGGAGCTGTTTTTT.

This chain links TRBV15 with TRBJ2-5, with a possible D match to TRBD2 (5 bases). V was trimmed by 0 bases and J by 13 bases, leaving 12 bases between them. Germline values: CDR1 LNHNV, CDR2 YYDKDF (reference sequence). The CDR3 covers 12 residues. CDR3 sequence: CATSRDHRTAYF. The CDR3 nucleotides read TGTGCCACCAGCAGAGATCATAGGACTGCGTACTTC.

The genes are TRBV7-2 and TRBJ2-5, with D possibly being TRBD1 (6 bases). CDR3 length: 15 amino acids. Trimming left V 5 bases short and J 2 bases short, with 15 bases between. Germline CDR1 and CDR2: SGHTA and FQGNSA. The CDR3 here is CASSRFGTNQETQYF. As DNA, the CDR3 is TGTGCCAGCAGCAGATTCGGGACAAATCAAGAGACCCAGTACTTC.

The chain carries TRBV18 and TRBJ1-4, with D unresolved. V was cut by 1 base and J by 5 bases, with 17 bases left in between. The germline gives CDR1 KGHSH, CDR2 LQKENI. The CDR3 is 17 residues long. Here the CDR3 DNA reads TGTGCCAGCTCACCACTGAAACCTGACATGGGAAATGAAAAACTGTTTTTT. Translation gives CASSPLKPDMGNEKLFF.

This sequence joins TRBV9 and TRBJ2-3; 8 nucleotides align to TRBD1. There are 20 residues in the CDR3. With V trimmed by 0 bases and J by 4 bases, 19 bases remained unmatched. Germline CDR1 and CDR2: SGDLS and YYNGEE. In DNA form, the CDR3 reads TGTGCCAGCAGCGTAGCTAGAGGGACAGGTAGGGGCTTAGGGGCAGATACGCAGTATTTT. It encodes CASSVARGTGRGLGADTQYF. Variable domain in full (rest from reference TRBV9 and TRBJ2-3): DSGVTQTPKHLITATGQRVTLRCSPRSGDLSVYWYQQSLDQGLQFLIQYYNGEERAKGNILERFSAQQFPDLHSELNLSSLELGDSALYFCASSVARGTGRGLGADTQYFGPGTRLTVL.

This chain connects TRBV10-3 to TRBJ1-6, with TRBD1 matching over 10 bases. CDR1 and CDR2 from the germline V gene are ENHRY and SYGVKD. This CDR3 contains 19 residues. The junction had 9 bases not matched to a gene; V was cut back by 4 bases and J by 0 bases. For the CDR3, the DNA is TGTGCCATCAGTGGCCGGGACAGGGGATGGAGCTCCTATAATTCACCCCTCCACTTT. Translated, it gives CAISGRDRGWSSYNSPLHF.

The chain couples TRBV4-1 to TRBJ2-3; TRBD1 matches at 7 bases. V shed 0 bases and J 5 bases; nucleotides not matched to a gene: 8. CDR3 length: 16 amino acids. The germline gives CDR1 MGHRA, CDR2 YSYEKL. The CDR3 loop reads CASSQDRAGGKDTQYF. DNA of the CDR3: TGCGCCAGCAGCCAAGATCGGGCAGGGGGTAAAGATACGCAGTATTTT.

V gene TRBV9 combines with J gene TRBJ2-1; D is ambiguous. CDR3 length: 12 amino acids. Per germline, CDR1 SGDLS and CDR2 YYNGEE. Between the trimmed V and J ends, which lost 4 bases and 6 bases, there was a span of 8 bases. CDR3 residues: CASSFSVNEQFF. In DNA, the CDR3 is TGTGCCAGCAGCTTCTCGGTCAATGAGCAGTTCTTC.

This sequence joins TRBV6-5 and TRBJ2-7; perhaps TRBD1 as D (5 bases). CDR1 and CDR2 from the germline V gene are MNHEY and SVGAGI. Trimming stripped 4 bases from V and 2 bases from J, with 12 bases between. This CDR3 is built from 14 residues. CDR3 region: CASSSPDSPYEQYF. DNA for the CDR3: TGTGCCAGCAGTTCCCCCGACAGCCCCTACGAGCAGTACTTC.

This clone has a handful of counts. The genes are TRBV5-1 and TRBJ1-3; weak D call: TRBD1 (5 bases). V shed 4 bases and J shed 4 bases, with 18 bases lying between them. Germline V gene data show CDR1 as SGHRS and CDR2 as YFSETQ. This CDR3 is built from 16 residues. The CDR3 DNA reads as TGCGCCAGCAGCAATCTCATGGGGGGTTCCGGAAACACCATATATTTT. The encoded protein is CASSNLMGGSGNTIYF.

CDR3 sequence: CASSFSGRHGDGELFF. CDR3 nucleotide sequence: TGCGCCAGCAGCTTTAGCGGGAGGCACGGGGACGGGGAGCTGTTTTTT. J is TRBJ2-2 and V is TRBV5-1; TRBD2 agrees at 10 bases. This CDR3 spans 16 amino acids. The V gene's germline CDR1 is SGHRS and CDR2 YFSETQ. The ends lost 2 bases at V and 7 bases at J; junction bases unmatched: 8.

The V and J genes are TRBV29-1 and TRBJ1-4, with 7 bases matching TRBD1. Germline trimming cut 6 bases from V and 3 bases from J; bases unmatched to any gene: 4. In germline, CDR1 is SQVTM, CDR2 ANQGSEA. The CDR3 spans 13 residues. The CDR3 region is CSVLQGSNEKLFF. CDR3 bases: TGCAGCGTGCTACAGGGGTCTAATGAAAAACTGTTTTTT.

CDR3 amino acids: CASPSTDTQYF. CDR3 DNA sequence: TGTGCCAGCCCTAGCACAGATACGCAGTATTTT. V and J are TRBV5-8 and TRBJ2-3, with D unclear. Deletions cut 7 bases from V and 0 bases from J, with 3 bases between. Germline values: CDR1 SGHTS, CDR2 YDEGEE. This CDR3 has 11 residues.

This clone was observed a single time. The gene calls are TRBV7-6 and TRBJ1-4; no reliable D call. Trimming left V 1 base short and J 5 bases short, with 11 bases between. The CDR3 contains 15 residues. Per germline, CDR1 SGHVS and CDR2 FNYEAQ. The CDR3 region is CASSLVGPGNEKLFF. As DNA, the CDR3 is TGTGCCAGCAGCTTAGTTGGGCCAGGAAATGAAAAACTGTTTTTT.

V usage is TRBV6-1 and J usage is TRBJ2-1; 9 bases are shared with TRBD2. Germline CDR1 MNHNS, CDR2 SASEGT. The CDR3 is 15 residues long. V trimming: 5 bases; J trimming: 3 bases; junction bases outside the gene matches: 5. CDR3 sequence (DNA): TGTGCCAGCAGTCGGTATAGCGGGGGCTACAATGAGCAGTTCTTC. Amino acids: CASSRYSGGYNEQFF.

The CDR3 loop is CASSELDRDNSPLHF. The CDR3 nucleotides are TGTGCCAGCAGTGAATTGGACAGAGATAATTCACCCCTCCACTTT. The chain combines TRBV25-1 with TRBJ1-6, with TRBD1 as a possible D gene (6 bases). V gave up 1 base and J gave up 5 bases, with 9 bases separating them. Germline CDR1 MGHDK, CDR2 SYGVNS. This CDR3 spans 15 amino acids.

The chain links TRBV5-4 to TRBJ1-4; 7 positions match TRBD1. In germline, CDR1 is SGHNT, CDR2 YYREEE (reference sequence). The CDR3 has 14 amino acids. The ends lost 5 bases at V and 6 bases at J; junction bases unmatched: 7. The CDR3 region has the DNA TGTGCCAGCAGAAGGGGCCAGGGGGATGAAAAACTGTTTTTT. Translated: CASRRGQGDEKLFF.

The V call is TRBV19, the J call TRBJ2-7; 14 bases map to TRBD2. Germline CDR1 is LNHDA and CDR2 is SQIVND (reference sequence). This CDR3 is 16 amino acids long. V shed 5 bases and J 3 bases; nucleotides not matched to a gene: 6. The CDR3 DNA sequence: TGTGCCAGTAGTCGTTTCGGGACTAGCGGGAGCTACGAGCAGTACTTC. The encoded protein is CASSRFGTSGSYEQYF.

This chain links TRBV5-4 with TRBJ2-1; 10 bases agree with TRBD2. V was clipped by 4 bases and J by 7 bases; unmatched bases: 14. The CDR3 spans 17 residues. The V gene's germline CDR1 is SGHNT and CDR2 YYREEE (reference sequence). The CDR3 reads CASSPGGSGRARNEQFF. The CDR3 DNA sequence: TGTGCCAGCAGCCCCGGGGGGAGCGGGAGGGCCAGGAATGAGCAGTTCTTC.

The rearrangement joins TRBV7-9 to TRBJ2-1; 8 positions match TRBD1. This CDR3 has 16 residues. Trimming at V came to 5 bases and at J to 7 bases, leaving 13 bases not matched to a gene. Germline V gene lookup returns CDR1 SEHNR and CDR2 FQNEAQ (reference sequence). CDR3 DNA sequence: TGTGCCAGCAGCCCTTGGGCAGGGGGCACGACGAATGAGCAGTTCTTC. It codes for CASSPWAGGTTNEQFF.

The rearrangement uses TRBV19 and TRBJ1-1, with D perhaps TRBD1 (5 bases). The CDR3 contains 12 residues. Trimming took 1 base from V and 8 from J, leaving 8 bases between them. Germline V gene sequence: CDR1 LNHDA, CDR2 SQIVND (reference sequence). The CDR3 protein is CASSIGGVEAFF. CDR3 in DNA: TGTGCCAGTAGTATAGGAGGGGTAGAAGCTTTCTTT.

The V gene is TRBV6-4, the J gene TRBJ2-3, with D unresolved. Germline V gene lookup returns CDR1 MRHNA and CDR2 SNTAGT. The CDR3 is 13 residues long. V dropped 8 bases and J dropped 5 bases, with 14 bases sitting between them. CDR3 region: CASAWTLRDTQYF. The CDR3 DNA reads TGTGCCAGCGCCTGGACCCTGAGAGATACGCAGTATTTT.

The chain recombines TRBV7-2 with TRBJ2-7, with D perhaps matching TRBD2 (5 bases). In germline, CDR1 is SGHTA, CDR2 FQGNSA. V lost 3 bases and J 6 bases, leaving 15 bases between the germline ends. CDR3 size: 14 residues. The CDR3: CASSLSLALGEQYF. In nucleotides, the CDR3 is TGTGCCAGCAGCTTGTCCCTAGCTCTGGGCGAGCAGTACTTC.

This chain connects TRBV28 to TRBJ2-5; D possibly corresponds to TRBD1 (6 bases). The length of the CDR3 is 13 residues. Trimming shortened V by 6 bases and J by 1 base, and 9 bases separated the two germline ends. Germline V gene data show CDR1 as MDHEN and CDR2 as SYDVKM. CDR3 region: CASREQGQETQYF. The CDR3 DNA is TGTGCCAGCAGGGAACAGGGCCAAGAGACCCAGTACTTC.

In its sample, this clone was seen once. The V gene is TRBV2, the J gene TRBJ2-3; D might be TRBD2 (5 bases). V dropped 7 bases and J dropped 2 bases, with 16 bases sitting between them. Germline V gene sequence: CDR1 SNHLY, CDR2 FYNNEI. CDR3 length equals 15 residues. CDR3 region: CASTVVAGNTDTQYF. CDR3 in DNA: TGTGCCAGCACAGTGGTCGCCGGGAACACAGATACGCAGTATTTT.

This clone has a single count. This chain uses TRBV6-5 with TRBJ2-7; TRBD1 matches at 8 bases. V lost 8 bases, J lost 3 bases, and 9 bases stayed unmatched. Looked up from germline, CDR1 is MNHEY and CDR2 is SVGAGI. The CDR3 sequence is 14 residues long. CDR3 loop: CASQRGQEYYEQYF. The CDR3 nucleotides are TGTGCCAGCCAAAGGGGACAGGAGTACTACGAGCAGTACTTC.

The genes are TRBV5-1 and TRBJ1-5; D perhaps matches TRBD1 (5 bases). Germline V gene data show CDR1 as SGHRS and CDR2 as YFSETQ. V lost 3 bases and J lost 0, with 10 bases in between. This CDR3 region has 15 residues. The CDR3 sequence is CASSWGVYSNQPQHF. For the CDR3, the DNA is TGCGCCAGCAGCTGGGGGGTATATAGCAATCAGCCCCAGCATTTT.